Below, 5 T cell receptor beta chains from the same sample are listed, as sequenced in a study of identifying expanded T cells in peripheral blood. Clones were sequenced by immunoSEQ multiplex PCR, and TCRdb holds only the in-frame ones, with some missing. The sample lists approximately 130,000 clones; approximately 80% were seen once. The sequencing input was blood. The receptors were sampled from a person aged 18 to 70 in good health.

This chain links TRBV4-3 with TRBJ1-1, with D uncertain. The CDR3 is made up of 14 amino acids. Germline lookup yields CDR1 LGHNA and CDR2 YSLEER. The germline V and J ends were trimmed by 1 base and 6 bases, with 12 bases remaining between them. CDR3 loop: CASSQGRGSPEAFF. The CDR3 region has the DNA TGCGCCAGCAGCCAAGGGCGAGGTTCACCTGAAGCTTTCTTT.

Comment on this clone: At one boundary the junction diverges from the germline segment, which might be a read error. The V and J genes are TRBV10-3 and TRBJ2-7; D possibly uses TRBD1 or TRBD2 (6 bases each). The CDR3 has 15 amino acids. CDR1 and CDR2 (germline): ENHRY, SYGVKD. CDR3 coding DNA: TGTGCCATCAGTCTTGGGGGGCGACCCTCCTTCGAGCAGTACTTC. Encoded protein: CAISLGGRPSFEQYF.

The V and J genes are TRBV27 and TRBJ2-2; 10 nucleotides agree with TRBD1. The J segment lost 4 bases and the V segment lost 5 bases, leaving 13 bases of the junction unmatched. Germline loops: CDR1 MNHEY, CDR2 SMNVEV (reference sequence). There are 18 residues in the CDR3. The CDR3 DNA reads TGTGCCAGCAGTCCCCGGGACAGGGGTTTCCAGAGCACCGGGGAGCTGTTTTTT. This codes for CASSPRDRGFQSTGELFF.

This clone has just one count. This CDR3 is CASSPGGYTDTQYF. CDR3 sequence (DNA): TGTGCCAGCTCACCAGGGGGCTACACAGATACGCAGTATTTT. The rearrangement joins TRBV18 to TRBJ2-3; a possible D gene is TRBD1 (6 bases). The V and J ends lost 2 bases and 2 bases respectively, with 8 bases between them. The germline gives CDR1 KGHSH, CDR2 LQKENI. This CDR3 contains 14 residues.

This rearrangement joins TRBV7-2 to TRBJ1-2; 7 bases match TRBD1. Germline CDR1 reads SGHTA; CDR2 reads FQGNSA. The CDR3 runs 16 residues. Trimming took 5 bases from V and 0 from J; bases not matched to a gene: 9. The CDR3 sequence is CASSMGGQSANYGYTF. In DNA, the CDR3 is TGTGCCAGCAGCATGGGGGGACAGTCTGCTAACTATGGCTACACCTTC.